Presented here are 3 T cell receptor beta chains from one specimen sequenced in a study of blood T cell repertoires in COVID-19 (dated by TCRdb to about 2020). Receptor amplification or capture employed the immunoSEQ multiplex PCR assay. TCRdb's version of the immuneACCESS table is confined to in-frame rearrangements and falls short of the full clone set. An unresolved V gene accounts for under half of the shortfall where checked; the remainder is of unknown origin. In all, the sample holds 490,000 or so clones, and approximately 90% of those were seen once. The ten largest clones add up to less than 2% of the sample. Sequencing was done on a sample of PBMCs or T cells enriched from blood (not recorded which). Receptors originate from a woman between 40 and 50 years old who had recovered from COVID-19.

The rearrangement links TRBV19 to TRBJ2-2; maybe TRBD1 (5 bases). V lost 3 bases and J lost 5, with 13 bases in between. The CDR3 is 15 residues long. The germline gives CDR1 LNHDA, CDR2 SQIVND (reference sequence). CDR3 loop: CASSIIGAGTGELFF. The CDR3 DNA is TGTGCCAGTAGTATTATAGGGGCCGGGACCGGGGAGCTGTTTTTT.

The V call is TRBV13, the J call TRBJ2-7, with TRBD1 matching over 7 bases. CDR1 is PRHDT, CDR2 FYEKMQ, per germline (reference sequence). The CDR3 totals 13 residues. V shed 1 base and J 10 bases; nucleotides not matched to a gene: 7. The CDR3 spells CASSLAGQSNQYF. CDR3 nucleotide sequence: TGTGCCAGCAGCTTAGCGGGACAGTCTAATCAGTACTTC.

DNA for the CDR3: TGTGCCAGCAGAAAAACTTCAGGACTTCCCAATGAGCAGTTCTTC. The encoded protein is CASRKTSGLPNEQFF. The chain uses TRBV6-4 and TRBJ2-1, with TRBD2 as a possible D gene (5 bases). Trimming took off 6 bases at V and 6 bases at J, with 18 bases between the two ends. This CDR3 contains 15 residues. The germline CDR1 and CDR2 sequences are MRHNA and SNTAGT.